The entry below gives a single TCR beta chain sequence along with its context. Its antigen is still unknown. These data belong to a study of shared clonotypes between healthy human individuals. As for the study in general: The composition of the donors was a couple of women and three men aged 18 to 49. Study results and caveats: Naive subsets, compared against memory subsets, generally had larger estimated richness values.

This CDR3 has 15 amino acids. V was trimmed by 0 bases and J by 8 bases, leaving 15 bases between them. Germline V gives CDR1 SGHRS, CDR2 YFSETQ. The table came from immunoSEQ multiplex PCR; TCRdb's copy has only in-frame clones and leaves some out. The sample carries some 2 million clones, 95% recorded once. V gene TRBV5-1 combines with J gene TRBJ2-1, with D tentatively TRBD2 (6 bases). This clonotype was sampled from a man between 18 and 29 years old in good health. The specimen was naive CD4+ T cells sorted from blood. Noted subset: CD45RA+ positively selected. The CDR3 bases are TGCGCCAGCAGCTTGGTTTCGGGAGAATGGGATGAGCAGTTCTTC. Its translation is CASSLVSGEWDEQFF.